This TCR beta chain derives from a study of cytomegalovirus exposure and HLA in healthy donors. Study results and limitations: The classifier, whose performance was assessed in both the original and validation cohorts, reportedly diagnosed cytomegalovirus status with high specificity and sensitivity. Within an earlier analysis, most TCR beta V segments proved productive either about 90% or about 30% of the time. Reportedly, fewer N-insertions than the roughly 700-donor mean appeared in an Asian-associated ancestry cluster in a later analysis.

PCR employed 60 Vbeta and 13 Jbeta primers. In the source study's methods: Some 11 million of the 60 million to 80 million unique TCR beta chains counted in a later analysis were shared. The method was immunoSEQ multiplex PCR; TCRdb's version includes in-frame clones alone and lacks a portion of them. That table furnishes V, J and clone size, whereas the DNA furnished D and trimming. This sample has around 160,000 clones, with roughly 78% found just once. Points on this clone: Its specificity is not known.

This CDR3 spans 16 amino acids. After removal of 8 bases from V and 4 bases from J, the junction contained 14 bases not matched to a gene. The chain joins TRBV23-1 to TRBJ2-7; 10 positions agree with TRBD1. TRBV23-1 is given ORF status, its function remaining uncertain. The TCR originated in a man between 40 and 49 years old in good health and CMV-seropositive. What was sequenced was PBMCs. The CDR3 spells CASRGSPDRGFYEQYF. The CDR3 nucleotides read TGCGCCAGCCGCGGGTCTCCGGACAGGGGGTTTTACGAGCAGTACTTC.